These 10 T cell receptor beta chains share one sample of origin, sequenced in a study of T cell repertoires in cytomegalovirus infection. TCRdb reprocessed the reads with MiXCR, giving one entry per CDR3 protein. This table holds 300,000 to 400,000 distinct CDR3 sequences, around 9.5% found once. Sample: PBMCs. All receptors derive from a human donor in good health (CMV status not recorded). Some clones in this sample may be carry-over from other donors' samples.

This clonotype was detected a few times. This chain uses TRBV15 with TRBJ2-1; 8 bases fit TRBD2. V shed 0 bases and J 6 bases; nucleotides not matched to a gene: 10. The CDR3 runs to 17 residues. Germline CDR1 LNHNV, CDR2 YYDKDF (reference sequence). CDR3 sequence (DNA): TGTGCCACCAGCAGAGAAGCCCTGACTAGCGAGGCCAATGAGCAGTTCTTC. Translation: CATSREALTSEANEQFF.

The chain links TRBV14 to TRBJ2-5; D is perhaps TRBD1 or TRBD2 (5 bases each). This CDR3 is built from 13 residues. V lost 6 bases, J lost 2 bases, and 10 bases lay in between. Germline-derived CDR1 and CDR2 are SGHDN and FVKESK. CDR3 DNA sequence: TGTGCCAGCAGGGGGGTACTACAAGAGACCCAGTACTTC. It is translated as CASRGVLQETQYF.

The V call is TRBV2, the J call TRBJ2-2; D gene uncertain. The CDR3 spans 13 residues. The V and J ends lost 6 bases and 3 bases respectively, with 8 bases between them. The V gene's germline CDR1 is SNHLY and CDR2 FYNNEI. Here the CDR3 reads CASSRLDTGELFF. The CDR3 nucleotides are TGTGCCAGCAGCCGACTGGACACCGGGGAGCTGTTTTTT. Supplemented by reference TRBV2 and TRBJ2-2, the full variable domain reads EPEVTQTPSHQVTQMGQEVILRCVPISNHLYFYWYRQILGQKVEFLVSFYNNEISEKSEIFDDQFSVERPDGSNFTLKIRSTKLEDSAMYFCASSRLDTGELFFGEGSRLTVL.

The chain employs TRBV20-1 and TRBJ2-3; D might be TRBD2 (6 bases). The CDR3 extends over 15 amino acids. The germline V and J ends were trimmed by 5 bases and 0 bases, with 15 bases remaining between them. Germline lookup yields CDR1 DFQATT and CDR2 SNEGSKA (reference sequence). The DNA of the CDR3 is TGCAGTGCTTGGCCGGGACTCCTAAGCACAGATACGCAGTATTTT. Its protein is CSAWPGLLSTDTQYF.

Notes on this clonotype: Mismatch with germline at one junction end may stem from a read error. J is TRBJ2-2 and V is TRBV6-1; no reliable D call. The CDR3 loop spans 14 amino acids. CDR1 and CDR2 from the germline V gene are MNHNS and SASEGT. The CDR3 region has the DNA TGTGCCGGCAGTGAAGGCTATGGGTCCGGGGAGCTGTTTTTT. It is translated as CAGSEGYGSGELFF.

This chain uses TRBV18 with TRBJ2-1; 10 nucleotides align to TRBD1. After removal of 3 bases from V and 4 bases from J, the junction contained 6 bases not matched to a gene. CDR1 KGHSH and CDR2 LQKENI come from the germline V gene. The CDR3 contains 16 residues. The CDR3 spells CASSPSTGGWYNEQFF. Written as DNA, the CDR3 is TGTGCCAGCTCACCCTCGACAGGGGGCTGGTACAATGAGCAGTTCTTC.

In the case of this clonotype: At one of its ends the junction is not consistent with the germline gene, which may arise from a read error. This chain links TRBV10-1 with TRBJ2-2, with 7 bases lining up with TRBD1. Germline V lookup: CDR1 WNHNN, CDR2 SYGVQD (reference sequence). This CDR3 comprises 17 residues. The CDR3: CASSEAIGGERTGELVF. CDR3 DNA: TGCGCCAGCAGTGAAGCAATAGGGGGCGAACGGACCGGGGAGCTGGTTTTT.

This clonotype showed up many times. The chain carries TRBV7-2 and TRBJ1-3; 8 nucleotides match TRBD1. The CDR3 is 14 residues long. In germline, CDR1 is SGHTA, CDR2 FQGNSA. V was clipped by 9 bases and J by 0 bases; unmatched bases: 4. The CDR3 DNA reads TGTGCCAGTAGACAGGGGATCTCTGGAAACACCATATATTTT. Protein product: CASRQGISGNTIYF.

This clonotype was seen many times. This chain links TRBV14 with TRBJ1-4; D uncertain. The germline V gene encodes CDR1 SGHDN and CDR2 FVKESK. V shed 1 base and J shed 4 bases, with 7 bases lying between them. The CDR3 runs 14 residues. The CDR3 DNA is TGTGCCAGCAGCCAAGTGGGAAATAATGAAAAACTGTTTTTT. This encodes CASSQVGNNEKLFF.

This clonotype was observed many times. This chain joins TRBV6-6 and TRBJ2-3, with 7 bases lining up with TRBD2. V lost 0 bases, J lost 0 bases, and 6 bases stayed unmatched. This CDR3 has 17 amino acids. In germline, CDR1 is MNHNY, CDR2 SVGAGI (reference sequence). The CDR3 coding sequence is TGTGCCAGCAGTTACTCTGGAGCGGGACCCAGCACAGATACGCAGTATTTT. Translated, it gives CASSYSGAGPSTDTQYF.